This T cell receptor (beta chain) was sequenced for a study of cytomegalovirus exposure and HLA in healthy donors (dated by TCRdb to the late 2010s). Some background on the complete study: According to an earlier analysis of 587 of the donors, some 170 million T cells yielded over 100 million unique TCR beta sequences and approximately 300 Gb of sequence data. About 310 gigabases of sequencing data and some 85 million unique TCR sequences were included in an early release covering roughly 700 HLA-typed donors. Among the roughly 390 genotyped donors, around 81% belonged to the genetic ancestry cluster associated with self-reported Caucasian donors. The study aimed to test whether signatures of past pathogen exposure could be identified by cataloging public T cell receptors. Using immunosequencing, the study profiled T cell repertoires from 640 or so subjects and related those repertoires to cytomegalovirus serostatus. Besides the first cohort of roughly 640 subjects, a separate validation cohort made up of about 120 different subjects was used. To predict cytomegalovirus infection status, the study combined high-throughput TCR immunosequencing, statistical association of individual TCRs with disease status, and machine learning. A later analysis re-examined previously published TCR beta repertoires from more than 650 donors and added high-resolution HLA genotyping to investigate patterns of TCR occurrence. The later analysis used no new phenotypic data to find candidate immune exposures, relying instead on TCR beta sequences and their occurrence across donors. To decide whether each TCR beta V gene segment behaved as functional or pseudogenic, an earlier analysis of fewer than 750 of the donors relied on high-throughput TCR beta sequencing. Alongside the repertoire data, information on donor age, sex, ethnicity and CMV serostatus was compiled. In a later genetic analysis, genome-wide SNP genotypes for about 55% of the roughly 700 donors were used, and that subset was treated as a discovery cohort. All discovery cohort repertoires had been generated on a single sequencing platform. Both class I and class II loci were covered by HLA typing, at four-digit resolution. Typing coverage differed by locus: A, B, C, DRB1 and DQB1 were typed in about 620-640 donors, DQA1 in 522, DPA1 in some 600, and DPB1 in 472. Roughly five DR-DQ haplotypes were treated as single units for association and clustering because of strong linkage in the cohort. Among 300 to 450 genotyped donors of the cohort, an average of approximately 240,000 unique TCR beta nucleotide sequences were sequenced per donor, roughly 18% of them non-productive.

The CDR3 sequence holds 14 residues, the cysteine and phenylalanine included. Just the 42-base CDR3 DNA is kept, in frame starting at base 1. Based on the germline V gene (reference sequence), the CDR1 and CDR2 sequences are MNHEY and SMNVEV. The junction shows trimming of 2 bases on V and 1 base on J, plus 6 bases between the germline ends. In regard to this clone: The clone's antigen remains unknown. No qualities accompany the bases; no much larger clone lies one base away.

In total, around 600 healthy bone marrow donors made up the cohort. Cohort members were all nominally healthy when sampled, although unrecorded immune exposures were likely present. The donor was CMV seronegative and was included in the group of a few hundred seronegative cohort members. Each donor provided a peripheral blood sample, and peripheral blood mononuclear cells were used for TCR beta sequencing. Genomic DNA extraction from the blood cell samples was performed with the Qiagen DNeasy Blood Extraction Kit. General conclusions and limits of the study: The only immune exposure information available for the cohort was CMV serostatus. In a later genetic analysis, fewer N-insertions in productive TCRs were reported among donors in an Asian-associated ancestry cluster than the approximately 670-donor mean. The authors suggested that the approach could potentially be generalized to other disease states and immunological phenotypes. Presence/absence analyses assumed roughly uniform sequencing depth across donors, an assumption that may not hold. In the study, some 160 TCR beta chains were listed as associated with cytomegalovirus. The cohort was sequenced for TCR beta chains only, and without alpha or paired-chain data the features that could be detected were limited. According to a later analysis, TCR association rates differed among HLA loci, with DRB1 alleles showing the most associated TCRs and HLA-C alleles showing the fewest. The earlier analysis of 587 of the donors excluded some 15 rarely observed V segments, including chromosome 9 orphons, because counts were too low. Most CMV-associated TCR beta chains appeared to be HLA-restricted in a later analysis, and the HLA associations seemed to be driven largely by CMV exposure. A further reported finding was that TCR beta sequences accurately predicted the HLA-A and HLA-B alleles for most subjects in the first cohort. HLA typing was unavailable for some donors at each locus, so association tests used only the typed subset. Broadly in line with IMGT annotations, most TCR beta V segments showed up in productive rearrangements about 90% or about 30% of the time in an earlier analysis of around 550 of the donors. A later analysis found that HLA-associated TCR beta chains were more clonally expanded and had lower generation probabilities than equally common non-associated chains. A later analysis associated about 17,000 TCR beta sequences with specific HLA alleles at a false discovery rate of 0.05. In a later analysis, several top co-occurrence clusters were reported to appear linked to parvovirus B19, influenza, CMV and Epstein-Barr virus. Across donors, most TCR sequences were observed very rarely, whereas some public TCRs were present in many individuals. Three of the identified cytomegalovirus-associated TCR beta chains were confirmed in vitro to be specific for cytomegalovirus antigens. A later genetic analysis associated a missense DCLRE1C variant with V-gene and J-gene trimming of TCR beta chains, and an independent cohort replicated the association. Some IMGT-functional V segments, including TRBV6-2 and TRBV6-3, could not be distinguished by the 87-base-pair reads and were therefore excluded. When HLA alleles, especially DR and DQ, strongly co-occurred, attributing TCR associations to individual alleles was difficult. In both the original and validation cohorts, the classifier was reported to diagnose cytomegalovirus status with high specificity and sensitivity. The sequencing pipeline was judged likely to have produced a cluster of highly shared sequence variants as a technical artifact. Correlated functional status among segregating V segments might reflect linkage disequilibrium, but an unknown experimental factor could not be ruled out.

The library relied on the immunoSEQ multiplex PCR assay. For the multiplex PCR, a mixture combining 60 forward primers for TCR Vbeta segments and 13 reverse primers for TCR Jbeta segments was used. Amplification of the CDR3 region of rearranged TCR beta genes was performed with a multiplex PCR assay on genomic DNA. On the Illumina HiSeq System, the amplified TCR beta libraries were sequenced as 87-base-pair reads. The paper's data handling went like this. In a later analysis, approximately 74 million unique TCR beta chains were counted across the 500 to 700 repertoires, and roughly 11 million of these chains were shared by at least two donors. To remove PCR and sequencing errors, raw reads were error-corrected and collapsed into unique sequences using a nearest-neighbor algorithm that merged closely related sequences. Alignment of CDR3 sequences to IMGT reference sequences was used to assign V, D and J gene segments. For a sequence to be retained, a match of at least six nucleotides was required to both a V gene segment and a J gene segment. A rearrangement counted as productive if the CDR3 had no stop codons and remained in frame with V and J, and every other rearrangement counted as non-productive. CDR3 was defined by IMGT convention, running from the second conserved V-encoded cysteine to the conserved J-encoded phenylalanine. The earlier analysis of about 640 of the donors excluded any sequence lacking an unambiguous match to a single V gene segment. An earlier analysis of several hundred of the donors called V segments functional above 56.7% productive rearrangements and segregating when the between-donor standard deviation exceeded 5%. A statistical classification framework was built to diagnose cytomegalovirus status from the catalog of TCR beta chain sequences. A later analysis assigned V and J genes by comparing TCR nucleotide sequences with IMGT/GENE-DB human TR gene sequences. Using the TCRdist pipeline, a later analysis assigned CDR3 sequences along with most-parsimonious VDJ recombination scenarios. In a later analysis, each TCR beta chain was defined by its CDR3 amino acid sequence together with its V-gene family, and reads lacking a unique V-gene family were excluded. A later analysis removed over 500 highly shared, low-generation-probability nucleotide sequences to deal with suspected cross-contamination and a sequencing artifact. In a later analysis, a clonal expansion index was calculated for each public chain from normalized within-repertoire ranks of inferred template counts. In a later analysis, generation probabilities were computed with a VDJ recombination model fitted to out-of-frame rearrangements, and the resulting probabilities were checked against IGoR. Hypergeometric tests were used in a later analysis to score TCR-TCR, TCR-HLA and TCR-CMV co-occurrence, with a repertoire-size bias correction applied to the TCR pairs. To estimate false discovery rates, a later analysis permuted the HLA or CMV assignments 20 times. In a later analysis, co-occurring TCRs were grouped using DBSCAN, and TCRdist sequence similarity was added for clustering within HLA-allele-positive subsets. Repertoires with fewer than 30,000 or more than 120,000 public chains were left out of co-occurrence clustering, as were about 5 repertoires with anomalous nucleotide sharing. TCRdb carries this immuneACCESS record with in-frame sequences only. Its versions omit some clonotypes, under half of them owing to an unresolved V gene in the studies checked, with the rest unexplained. Clone size and the V and J calls come from that table; the DNA yielded D and trimming. Here the sample has more than 95,000 clones; around 80% occur a single time. 1.5% to 2% of the sample is taken by the ten largest.

The source of this sequence is a middle-aged woman in good health and CMV-seronegative. The material sequenced was PBMCs. The chain was built from TRBV27 and TRBJ2-1; no D gene call is confident. This receptor has the CDR3 CASSLAVSYNEQFF. The DNA sequence is TGTGCCAGCAGTTTAGCGGTATCCTACAATGAGCAGTTCTTC.